The source of this T cell receptor beta chain is a study of neoadjuvant anti-PD-1 for oral cavity cancer. Looking at the study overall: Patients without progression received a fourth nivolumab dose around day 43, then surgical resection on days 50-56.

Sequenced by immunoSEQ multiplex PCR; TCRdb stores in-frame clones only, minus some. The table lists more than 10,000 clones, around three fifths of them singletons. Germline V gene sequence: CDR1 SNHLY, CDR2 FYNNEI. This CDR3 is 13 amino acids long. The V gene lost 3 bases and the J gene lost 2 bases, with 7 bases spanning the gap. Findings of the study overall: Post-treatment tumors with larger preexisting clones showed more shrinkage. TCR analyses covered only a few patients per response group. Treg/Th17 ratio rose with pretreatment blood and fell with post-treatment tumor TCRbeta clonality.

This clone appeared a few times. Its antigen is undetermined. The sequenced sample was tumor tissue, obtained before nivolumab (anti-PD-1) treatment. This chain connects TRBV2 to TRBJ1-2; possible D gene TRBD1, 6 bases. The receptor comes from a person between 40 and 85 years old with oral cavity squamous cell carcinoma. In DNA, the CDR3 is TGTGCCAGCAGTGAGCAGGGGAACTATGGCTACACCTTC. Amino acid sequence: CASSEQGNYGYTF.